The clone carrying this T cell receptor beta chain was counted at least ten times. Antigen specificity is unknown. The V and J ends lost 4 bases and 3 bases, in that order; junction bases with no gene match: 11. The CDR3 is 16 amino acids. CDR1 SGHTA and CDR2 FQGTGA come from the germline V gene. CDR3 regions of TCR beta were amplified from RNA transcripts. A first-round RT-PCR used HTBI primers, followed by a second-round multiplex PCR. TCRdb used MiXCR to reprocess the multiplex PCR reads, holding one entry per CDR3 protein. The table has around 1.1 million distinct CDR3 sequences, roughly two fifths seen once; the top ten hold 11%. This sample was included in a study of Graves' ophthalmopathy and Graves' hyperthyroidism. Study-level results: With roughly 69% sensitivity and over 72% specificity, the model predicted ophthalmopathy progression. A classifier, a 13-signature model, separated ophthalmopathy from stable hyperthyroidism with around 88% sensitivity and less than 83% specificity.

Uncontrolled infections, other autoimmune diseases, pregnancy or lactation barred patients from enrollment. Clinicians diagnosed using symptoms, serum thyroxine, TRAb, thyroid ultrasound and orbital computed tomography. The origin of this receptor is an adult man with Graves' hyperthyroidism. The chain has TRBV7-3 and TRBJ2-5, with 7 bases that match TRBD1. The specimen sequenced was peripheral blood or thyroid tissue (not recorded which). CDR3 sequence: CASSSTSGTAKETQYF. The DNA of the CDR3 is TGTGCCAGCAGCTCTACCTCCGGGACAGCGAAAGAGACCCAGTACTTC.